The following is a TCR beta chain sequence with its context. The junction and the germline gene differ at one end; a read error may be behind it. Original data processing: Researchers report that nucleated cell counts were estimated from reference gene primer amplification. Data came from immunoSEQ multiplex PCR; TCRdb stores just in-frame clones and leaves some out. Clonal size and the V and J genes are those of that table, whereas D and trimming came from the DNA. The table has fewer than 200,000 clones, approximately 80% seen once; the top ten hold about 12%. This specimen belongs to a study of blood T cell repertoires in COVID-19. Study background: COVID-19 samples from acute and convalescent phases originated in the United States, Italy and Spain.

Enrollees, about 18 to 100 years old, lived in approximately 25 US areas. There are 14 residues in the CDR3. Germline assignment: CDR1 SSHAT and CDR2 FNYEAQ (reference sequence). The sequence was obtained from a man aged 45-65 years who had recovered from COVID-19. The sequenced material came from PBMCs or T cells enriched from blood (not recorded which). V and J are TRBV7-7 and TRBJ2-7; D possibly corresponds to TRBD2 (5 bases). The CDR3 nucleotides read TGTGCTAGCAGCTTAAGCACGGGGTCCTACGAGCAGTACTTC. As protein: CASSLSTGSYEQYF.